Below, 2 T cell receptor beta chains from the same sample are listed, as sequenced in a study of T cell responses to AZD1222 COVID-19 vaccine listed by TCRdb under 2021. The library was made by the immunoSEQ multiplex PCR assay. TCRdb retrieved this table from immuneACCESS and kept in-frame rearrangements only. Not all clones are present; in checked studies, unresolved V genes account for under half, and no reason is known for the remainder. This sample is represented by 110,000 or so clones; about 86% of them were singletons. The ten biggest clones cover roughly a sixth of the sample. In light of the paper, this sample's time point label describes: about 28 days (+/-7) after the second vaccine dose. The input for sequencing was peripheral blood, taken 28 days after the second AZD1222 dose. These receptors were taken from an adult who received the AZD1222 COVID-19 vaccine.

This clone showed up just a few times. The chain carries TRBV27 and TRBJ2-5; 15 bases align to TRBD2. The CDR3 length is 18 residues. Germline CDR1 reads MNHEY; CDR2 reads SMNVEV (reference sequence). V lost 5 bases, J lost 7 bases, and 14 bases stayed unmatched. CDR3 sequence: CASSRTSGRARGIGTQYF. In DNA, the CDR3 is TGTGCCAGCAGTCGGACTAGCGGGAGGGCCCGGGGCATAGGGACCCAGTACTTC.

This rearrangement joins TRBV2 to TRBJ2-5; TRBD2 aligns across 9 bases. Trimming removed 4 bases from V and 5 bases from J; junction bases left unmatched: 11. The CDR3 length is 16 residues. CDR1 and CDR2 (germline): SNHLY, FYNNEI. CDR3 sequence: CASSATKAGGRETQYF. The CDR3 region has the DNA TGTGCCAGCAGTGCTACGAAGGCGGGGGGGCGGGAGACCCAGTACTTC. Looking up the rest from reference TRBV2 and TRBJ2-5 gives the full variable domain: EPEVTQTPSHQVTQMGQEVILRCVPISNHLYFYWYRQILGQKVEFLVSFYNNEISEKSEIFDDQFSVERPDGSNFTLKIRSTKLEDSAMYFCASSATKAGGRETQYFGPGTRLLVL.